Following are 30 T cell receptor beta chains from one sample sequenced in a study of regulatory T cells in long-lasting Graves disease. HTBI primers from iRepertoire and Arm-PCR of CDR3 regions yielded the TCR beta libraries. TCRdb fed the multiplex PCR reads into MiXCR, producing one record per CDR3 protein. There are 450,000 or so distinct CDR3 sequences in the sample; 22% occur only once, and about 12% lies in the top ten. Time point reported: persistent/refractory GD, antithyroid drugs over 5 years with positive TRAb. Researchers made the TCR library from RNA that was extracted from PBMCs. The sample in question was peripheral blood mononuclear cells (PBMCs), obtained when the disease was refractory, from a patient treated with antithyroid drugs. These receptors were collected from a female donor with Graves disease.

This clonotype was seen only a few times. V usage is TRBV7-8 and J usage is TRBJ2-7, with 8 bases that match TRBD2. The CDR3 length is 16 residues. Germline-derived CDR1 and CDR2 are SGHVS and FQNEAQ. The ends lost 5 bases at V and 3 bases at J; junction bases unmatched: 12. The CDR3 DNA is TGTGCCAGCAGCGAAAAATTTGGAGCGGGGGACTACGAGCAGTACTTC. Its translation is CASSEKFGAGDYEQYF.

The CDR3 region is CASSYFTGTLQGGTQYF. The CDR3, as DNA: TGTGCCAGCAGTTATTTTACCGGGACCCTCCAAGGAGGGACCCAGTACTTC. The chain recombines TRBV6-5 with TRBJ2-5, with D tentatively TRBD1 or TRBD2 (5 bases each). Germline V lookup: CDR1 MNHEY, CDR2 SVGAGI. The CDR3 has 17 residues. V was pared by 3 bases and J by 7 bases, with 24 bases between.

This clonotype was observed at least ten times. CDR3 loop: CASSLGRAQPQHF. Written as DNA, the CDR3 is TGTGCCAGCAGTTTAGGCAGGGCTCAGCCCCAGCATTTT. The V and J genes are TRBV12-3 or TRBV12-4 and TRBJ1-5; tentative D call: TRBD1 (5 bases). This CDR3 spans 13 amino acids. V lost 1 base, J lost 6 bases, and 7 bases lay in between.

This clonotype was counted at least ten times. The chain joins TRBV29-1 to TRBJ1-4; D unclear. The germline V and J ends were trimmed by 2 bases and 12 bases, with 16 bases remaining between them. Germline V CDR1 and CDR2: SQVTM, ANQGSEA. CDR3 length: 13 amino acids. The chain's CDR3 is CSVETSPPRQLFF. As DNA, the CDR3 is TGCAGCGTTGAAACGTCCCCTCCCCGACAACTGTTTTTT. Full variable domain (outside the CDR3, taken from reference TRBV29-1 and TRBJ1-4): SAVISQKPSRDICQRGTSLTIQCQVDSQVTMMFWYRQQPGQSLTLIATANQGSEATYESGFVIDKFPISRPNLTFSTLTVSNMSPEDSSIYLCSVETSPPRQLFFGSGTQLSVL.

About this clonotype itself: This may be a read error, as it is one base from a much larger clone. This chain connects TRBV24-1 to TRBJ2-5, with 8 bases identical to TRBD1. Germline V gene data show CDR1 as KGHDR and CDR2 as SFDVKD. This CDR3 comprises 17 residues. CDR3 nucleotides: TGTGCCACCGGTGATGTCGGACAGGGACGGTCGCAAGAGACCCAGTACTTC. It translates to CATGDVGQGRSQETQYF.

Ten or more counts support this clonotype. The chain employs TRBV12-3 or TRBV12-4 and TRBJ1-1; tentatively, D is TRBD1 (5 bases). CDR3 size: 13 residues. Deletions cut 6 bases from V and 5 bases from J, with 13 bases between. CDR3 in amino acids: CASSSGGRTEAFF. The CDR3 bases are TGTGCCAGCAGCTCCGGGGGTCGGACTGAAGCTTTCTTT.

This clonotype was detected ten times or more. This chain uses TRBV29-1 with TRBJ2-6; TRBD2 matches 7 bases. This CDR3 has 13 amino acids. The V segment lost 8 bases and the J segment 4 bases; nucleotides outside the gene matches: 5. CDR1 is SQVTM, CDR2 ANQGSEA, per germline. The CDR3 DNA reads as TGCAGCACCGGGACTACAGGGGCCAACGTCCTGACTTTC. Translated, it gives CSTGTTGANVLTF.

The rearrangement joins TRBV28 to TRBJ2-1; tentatively, D is TRBD1 (6 bases). The CDR3 covers 17 residues. Per the germline V gene, CDR1 is MDHEN and CDR2 is SYDVKM. V lost 6 bases and J lost 0, with 18 bases in between. CDR3 loop: CASSPDRFLYSYNEQFF. CDR3 nucleotide sequence: TGTGCCAGCAGCCCCGACAGGTTCCTTTACTCCTACAATGAGCAGTTCTTC.

This clonotype was seen many times. The chain recombines TRBV20-1 with TRBJ1-5, with D perhaps TRBD1 (5 bases). CDR1 and CDR2 (germline): DFQATT, SNEGSKA (reference sequence). The V and J ends lost 4 bases and 2 bases respectively, with 18 bases between them. The CDR3 totals 16 residues. CDR3 bases: TGCAGTGCTATGATTGTGGGGGAGGAAGGCAATCAGCCCCAGCATTTT. Its translation is CSAMIVGEEGNQPQHF.

This clonotype has a count of ten or more. This sequence joins TRBV12-3 or TRBV12-4 and TRBJ1-4; possible D gene TRBD1, 5 bases. The CDR3 sequence is 16 residues long. V was clipped by 6 bases and J by 7 bases, with 21 bases between them. The CDR3 DNA sequence: TGTGCCAGCAGCCTACCTCCCGGAGGGGTAGGTGAAAAACTGTTTTTT. Its protein product is CASSLPPGGVGEKLFF.

The chain combines TRBV4-3 with TRBJ2-7; no clear D. CDR3 length: 13 residues. CDR1 and CDR2 (germline): LGHNA, YSLEER. V was pared by 1 base and J by 7 bases, with 11 bases between. This CDR3 is CASSQGLSGEQYF. In nucleotides, the CDR3 is TGCGCCAGCAGCCAAGGCCTCTCCGGGGAGCAGTACTTC.

The rearrangement uses TRBV19 and TRBJ1-2, with unresolved D. The CDR3 extends over 14 amino acids. The germline V gene has CDR1 LNHDA and CDR2 SQIVND (reference sequence). V lost 7 bases, J lost 1 base, and 13 bases lay in between. The chain's CDR3 is CASKIGNNNYGYTF. The DNA for the CDR3 is TGTGCCAGTAAAATAGGGAATAATAACTATGGCTACACCTTC. The full variable domain, its missing parts supplied by reference TRBV19 and TRBJ1-2, is DGGITQSPKYLFRKEGQNVTLSCEQNLNHDAMYWYRQDPGQGLRLIYYSQIVNDFQKGDIAEGYSVSREKKESFPLTVTSAQKNPTAFYLCASKIGNNNYGYTFGSGTRLTVV.

Many counts were recorded for this clonotype. The V gene is TRBV9, the J gene TRBJ2-5; D may correspond to TRBD1 or TRBD2 (5 bases each). V lost 4 bases, J lost 5 bases, and 18 bases lay in between. Looked up from germline, CDR1 is SGDLS and CDR2 is YYNGEE. The length of the CDR3 is 15 residues. The CDR3 reads CASSSLGEPAETQYF. Written as DNA, the CDR3 is TGTGCCAGCAGCTCCTTGGGGGAGCCAGCGGAGACCCAGTACTTC. Filled out from reference TRBV9 and TRBJ2-5, the complete variable domain reads DSGVTQTPKHLITATGQRVTLRCSPRSGDLSVYWYQQSLDQGLQFLIQYYNGEERAKGNILERFSAQQFPDLHSELNLSSLELGDSALYFCASSSLGEPAETQYFGPGTRLLVL.

This clonotype was counted at least ten times. This sequence joins TRBV2 and TRBJ2-7; D uncertain. The germline gives CDR1 SNHLY, CDR2 FYNNEI. The CDR3 has 13 residues. V was shortened by 7 bases and J by 1 base, with 11 bases between the two germline ends. DNA of the CDR3: TGTGCCAGCAAGGCAGAGCCATCCTACGAGCAGTACTTC. This encodes CASKAEPSYEQYF.

This clonotype has only a few counts. The rearrangement joins TRBV19 to TRBJ1-1, with unresolved D. Germline V gives CDR1 LNHDA, CDR2 SQIVND (reference sequence). The CDR3 contains 14 residues. The V end lost 5 bases, the J end lost 0 bases, and 10 bases lay between the germline ends. CDR3 amino acids: CASSPPDLNTEAFF. In DNA, the CDR3 is TGTGCCAGTAGTCCACCGGACCTGAACACTGAAGCTTTCTTT.

This clonotype came up many times. CDR3 sequence reads: CASTPAGGGGYTF. The CDR3 region has the DNA TGTGCCAGCACCCCCGCAGGAGGAGGAGGCTACACCTTC. The chain combines TRBV6-1 with TRBJ1-2; the D is unclear. CDR3 length: 13 residues. Germline values: CDR1 MNHNS, CDR2 SASEGT. Trimming pared 7 bases from V and 8 bases from J, leaving 17 bases between.

This clonotype showed up just a few times. The chain uses TRBV6-1 and TRBJ1-6, with D uncertain. CDR1 is MNHNS and CDR2 is SASEGT in the germline V gene. Trimming removed 5 bases at V and 1 base at J, with 6 bases between. CDR3 size: 14 residues. For the CDR3, the DNA is TGTGCCAGCAGTAAACAATCCTATAATTCACCCCTCCACTTT. It codes for CASSKQSYNSPLHF.

This clonotype has at least ten counts. V gene TRBV12-3 or TRBV12-4 combines with J gene TRBJ2-4; 10 nucleotides line up with TRBD2. The CDR3 totals 16 residues. The junction had 6 bases not matched to a gene; V was cut back by 2 bases and J by 5 bases. This CDR3 reads CASSLWASGSQNIQYF. The DNA of the CDR3 is TGTGCCAGCAGTTTATGGGCTAGCGGGAGCCAAAACATTCAGTACTTC.

This clonotype was observed many times. V usage is TRBV7-2 and J usage is TRBJ2-7, with a tentative D call TRBD1 (6 bases). Trimming took 5 bases from V and 5 from J, leaving 13 bases between them. The CDR3 contains 13 residues. The germline gives CDR1 SGHTA, CDR2 FQGNSA. CDR3 DNA sequence: TGTGCCAGCAGCATAGGCCCAGGGGACGAGCAGTACTTC. This encodes CASSIGPGDEQYF.

This clonotype was observed a few times. The chain carries TRBV4-3 and TRBJ2-7; a possible D gene is TRBD2 (5 bases). Per germline, CDR1 LGHNA and CDR2 YSLEER. V lost 0 bases to trimming and J lost 4 bases, with 10 bases between them. This CDR3 region has 14 residues. The DNA for the CDR3 is TGCGCCAGCAGCCAAGATCATGGAGGTTACGAGCAGTACTTC. It yields the protein CASSQDHGGYEQYF.

J is TRBJ1-4 and V is TRBV7-9, with D possibly being TRBD1 (5 bases). The CDR3 runs 17 residues. Germline V CDR1 and CDR2: SEHNR, FQNEAQ (reference sequence). V was shortened by 5 bases and J by 3 bases, with 19 bases between the two germline ends. In DNA, the CDR3 is TGTGCCAGCAGCCCGTTGCGTTGGGGCCAGTCTAATGAAAAACTGTTTTTT. This translates into CASSPLRWGQSNEKLFF.

This clonotype was seen repeatedly, ten times or more. CDR3 sequence reads: CASSRGQSYEQYF. CDR3 DNA: TGCGCCAGCAGCAGGGGACAGTCCTACGAGCAGTACTTC. The J gene is TRBJ2-7, the V gene TRBV5-1; 7 bases fit TRBD1. Germline CDR1 is SGHRS and CDR2 is YFSETQ. There are 13 residues in the CDR3. Trimming took 4 bases from V and 1 from J; bases not matched to a gene: 2.

The chain combines TRBV7-2 with TRBJ1-2, with D uncertain. The V gene's germline CDR1 is SGHTA and CDR2 FQGNSA. The length of the CDR3 is 14 residues. Trimming pared 1 base from V and 5 bases from J, leaving 11 bases between. CDR3 in DNA: TGTGCCAGCAGCTTAGGGGGTCCAGCGTATGGCTACACCTTC. It yields the protein CASSLGGPAYGYTF.

This clonotype was counted many times. The V gene is TRBV28, the J gene TRBJ1-1, with a weak D call TRBD1 (5 bases). Germline-derived CDR1 and CDR2 are MDHEN and SYDVKM. This CDR3 spans 11 amino acids. Between the trimmed V and J ends, which lost 5 bases and 11 bases, there was a span of 12 bases. The chain's CDR3 is CASSPTDPAFF. In DNA, the CDR3 is TGTGCCAGCAGTCCGACAGATCCCGCTTTCTTT.

This clonotype has at least ten counts. The chain couples TRBV7-8 to TRBJ1-1; TRBD1 matches at 7 bases. The CDR3 has 15 amino acids. Germline V CDR1 and CDR2: SGHVS, FQNEAQ. V shed 5 bases, J shed 3 bases, and the junction held 9 bases outside the gene matches. CDR3 in amino acids: CASSQLTGDDTEAFF. For the CDR3, the DNA is TGTGCCAGCAGCCAACTCACAGGGGATGACACTGAAGCTTTCTTT.

This clonotype was observed once. This chain links TRBV7-8 with TRBJ2-5; D unresolved. V was cut by 2 bases and J by 5 bases, with 15 bases left in between. The CDR3 loop spans 15 amino acids. Per the germline V gene, CDR1 is SGHVS and CDR2 is FQNEAQ. In DNA, the CDR3 is TGTGCCAGCAGCTTACTTCTTTCGGTTTTGGAGACCCAGTACTTC. It specifies CASSLLLSVLETQYF.

The chain has TRBV7-2 and TRBJ1-2; TRBD1 is a possible D gene (5 bases). This CDR3 has 13 residues. CDR1 is SGHTA, CDR2 FQGNSA, per germline. Trimming removed 5 bases at V and 6 bases at J, with 13 bases between. The CDR3 spells CASSPARDHGYTF. CDR3 bases: TGTGCCAGCAGCCCCGCAAGGGACCATGGCTACACCTTC.

This chain uses TRBV2 with TRBJ1-2; possibly TRBD1 for D (6 bases). V lost 8 bases and J 4 bases, leaving 17 bases between the germline ends. The germline gives CDR1 SNHLY, CDR2 FYNNEI. There are 14 residues in the CDR3. DNA of the CDR3: TGTGCCAGCCGCGAAGCAGGGGCGGGCTATGGCTACACCTTC. This translates into CASREAGAGYGYTF.

The sample holds many counts of this clonotype. The chain uses TRBV2 and TRBJ2-7; D possibly corresponds to TRBD1 (6 bases). The CDR3 contains 15 residues. Trimming removed 6 bases at V and 3 bases at J, with 18 bases between. The germline gives CDR1 SNHLY, CDR2 FYNNEI. The CDR3 loop reads CASRGAVTTIYEQYF. CDR3 nucleotides: TGTGCCAGCAGGGGGGCTGTGACTACCATCTACGAGCAGTACTTC.

This clonotype was seen at least ten times. This sequence joins TRBV7-2 and TRBJ2-2; TRBD1 matches 7 bases. Germline loops: CDR1 SGHTA, CDR2 FQGNSA. The CDR3 is made up of 14 amino acids. V shed 9 bases, J shed 0 bases, and the junction held 4 bases outside the gene matches. CDR3 DNA: TGTGCCAGAACTGGACAGGCGAACACCGGGGAGCTGTTTTTT. Translation: CARTGQANTGELFF.